Listed below are T cell receptor beta chains from one sample, sequenced in a study of OX40 agonist ivuxolimab in advanced cancers. Some clones are missing from TCRdb's copy, which holds only in-frame ones; the method was immunoSEQ multiplex PCR. The sample records 20,000 to 25,000 clones, 87% being singletons. The starting material was CD4+ or CD8+ T cells sorted from blood, obtained in a trial of the OX40 agonist ivuxolimab. The receptors were sampled from an adult with an advanced solid tumor such as melanoma, head and neck, liver or kidney cancer. CDR3s leave out the opening cysteine and the closing phenylalanine or tryptophan.

V	length	CDR3
TRBV10-3	12	AISEWDREYGYT
TRBV5-6	14	ASSRDRGGYNSPLH
TRBV6-5	11	ASSPGQNEKLF
TRBV30	12	AWRRGRSWTEAF
TRBV4-3	12	ASSQRVGYYEQY
TRBV10-3	14	AISEATGAVNSPLH
TRBV5-1	11	ASRQHGDEKLF
TRBV27	11	ASSLSGTNEQF
TRBV30	11	AWSPGAADTQY
TRBV7-8	11	ASSSGTLYGYT
TRBV29-1	12	SVELTGVRNEQF
TRBV4-3	16	ASSQGSGTGGRTGELF
TRBV9	12	ASSVALVNYGYT
TRBV6-1	12	ASSALPYNDTQY
TRBV27	11	ASSLYTSYEQY
TRBV7-8	12	ASSPLGGLETQY
TRBV4-3	12	ASSQDRALIPLH
TRBV6-5	14	ASSSHFEGSTDTQY
TRBV9	14	ASSVAFGQGVETQY
TRBV30	9	AWVSSYEQY
TRBV30	12	AWSTGSGSYGYT
TRBV30	9	AWKAGDTQY
TRBV7-8	10	ASSLRAGELF
TRBV7-9	13	ASSLGRQEFEKLF
TRBV4-1	15	ASSHNPPSGLENTIY
TRBV11-2	14	ASSLGGEGINSPLH
TRBV7-2	15	ASSPQNVGAMNTEAF
TRBV5-6	11	ASSLGSYNEQF
TRBV4-1	14	ASSQKTGSGANVLT
TRBV7-9	13	ASSLGDRGRKEQY
TRBV5-5	10	ASTDSNQPQH
TRBV5-1	12	ASSPIVAGTEAF
TRBV13	12	ASTLGLTPGEQY
TRBV7-2	17	ASSLWARRGQGVAGELF
TRBV27	12	ASSSQVDSTGYT
TRBV7-7	15	ASSPNRQGAPYNEQF
TRBV5-1	12	ASSPGFGSYEQY
TRBV6-5	12	ASSPGAGGEKLF
TRBV7-2	15	ASSPRGTSEPSYEQY
TRBV5-4	15	ASSFIQDYSGANVLT
TRBV5-8	13	ASSAGWISNQPQH
TRBV6-1	13	ASSLSRGGTGELF